The 32 T cell receptor beta chains below were found in one sample sequenced in a study of blood T cell repertoires in COVID-19. Profiling relied on immunoSEQ multiplex PCR, and the TCRdb table lists in-frame clones only, not all of them. Among about 310,000 clones listed, 70% to 90% were seen once. The sample taken for sequencing was peripheral blood. The source of these receptors is a woman between 50 and 59 years old who had recovered from COVID-19.

The chain carries TRBV4-1 and TRBJ2-2; 8 nucleotides line up with TRBD1. This CDR3 is 18 amino acids long. The V segment lost 0 bases and the J segment 6 bases; nucleotides outside the gene matches: 12. Germline V gene sequence: CDR1 MGHRA, CDR2 YSYEKL. The CDR3 coding sequence is TGCGCCAGCAGCCAAGATACGGCAGGGGGCTTGAGCGCCGGGGAGCTGTTTTTT. It translates to CASSQDTAGGLSAGELFF.

The V and J genes are TRBV21-1 and TRBJ1-1; the table's D call, TRBD1, has no DNA check behind it. TRBV21-1 is tagged as a pseudogene. The CDR3 loop spans 13 amino acids. Here the CDR3 reads CASKDGRGTEAFF. CDR3 nucleotides: TGTGCCAGCAAGGACGGAAGGGGGACTGAAGCTTTCTTT.

Only a few counts were recorded for this clone. The chain couples TRBV7-9 to TRBJ2-1, with 13 bases matching TRBD2. There are 17 residues in the CDR3. Germline V gene sequence: CDR1 SEHNR, CDR2 FQNEAQ (reference sequence). The junction had 10 bases not matched to a gene; V was cut back by 5 bases and J by 6 bases. This chain's CDR3 is CASSDIWTSGSVNEQFF. The CDR3 DNA reads as TGTGCCAGCAGCGATATATGGACTAGCGGGAGCGTCAATGAGCAGTTCTTC.

About this clone itself: The same CDR3 also results from other DNA sequences found in this sample. V and J are TRBV28 and TRBJ1-2; D may be TRBD1 (6 bases). V lost 6 bases to trimming and J lost 6 bases, with 8 bases between them. The CDR3 runs to 11 residues. CDR1 and CDR2 (germline): MDHEN, SYDVKM. DNA for the CDR3: TGTGCCAGCAGCCACAGGGATGGCTACACCTTC. It encodes CASSHRDGYTF.

V usage is TRBV9 and J usage is TRBJ1-6; D gene uncertain. This CDR3 has 17 residues. Trimming removed 3 bases at V and 4 bases at J, with 17 bases between. The V gene's germline CDR1 is SGDLS and CDR2 YYNGEE. The CDR3 coding sequence is TGTGCCAGCAGCGCCACGCCCCACGGGATTTATAATTCACCCCTCCACTTT. This translates into CASSATPHGIYNSPLHF.

This clone was counted between two and nine times. Other DNA sequences in the sample encode the same CDR3. This sequence joins TRBV6-4 and TRBJ2-3, with D maybe TRBD2 (6 bases). The CDR3 has 13 amino acids. V lost 8 bases and J 2 bases, leaving 11 bases between the germline ends. CDR1 and CDR2 (germline): MRHNA, SNTAGT. CDR3 bases: TGTGCCAGCGGGGCGGGGCACACAGATACGCAGTATTTT. This translates into CASGAGHTDTQYF.

The genes are TRBV5-6 and TRBJ1-3; D perhaps matches TRBD1 (5 bases). The CDR3 consists of 17 residues. Germline V gene sequence: CDR1 SGHDT, CDR2 YYEEEE. V lost 0 bases, J lost 1 base, and 14 bases lay in between. CDR3 DNA sequence: TGTGCCAGCAGCTTGGAGGCAGGGATACTATCTGGAAACACCATATATTTT. Amino acid sequence: CASSLEAGILSGNTIYF.

This chain links TRBV5-3 with TRBJ2-1; 9 bases align to TRBD2. TRBV5-3 is an ORF, and what it does is uncertain. Unmatched junction bases numbered 13, after V lost 4 bases and J lost 8 bases. CDR3 size: 16 residues. The CDR3 spells CARSPAGGQAGYEQFF. In nucleotides, the CDR3 is TGTGCCAGAAGCCCTGCGGGGGGGCAAGCTGGGTATGAGCAGTTCTTC.

This clone was recorded a few times. This sequence joins TRBV27 and TRBJ2-7; 9 positions agree with TRBD2. The CDR3 contains 15 residues. With V trimmed by 0 bases and J by 7 bases, 7 bases remained unmatched. The V gene's germline CDR1 is MNHEY and CDR2 SMNVEV (reference sequence). The CDR3 DNA reads TGTGCCAGCAGTTTATCCGGGACTAGCACGGGTGAGCAGTACTTC. Translating it yields CASSLSGTSTGEQYF.

V and J are TRBV30 and TRBJ2-1, with D uncertain. Deletions cut 3 bases from V and 1 base from J, with 10 bases between. The germline V gene encodes CDR1 GTSNPN and CDR2 SVGIG (reference sequence). The length of the CDR3 is 14 residues. CDR3 sequence reads: CAWSRKPSYNEQFF. CDR3 in DNA: TGTGCCTGGAGCCGAAAGCCATCCTACAATGAGCAGTTCTTC.

The chain joins TRBV10-3 to TRBJ1-4, with D tentatively TRBD1 (5 bases). Between the trimmed V and J ends, which lost 0 bases and 8 bases, there was a span of 7 bases. Germline V gives CDR1 ENHRY, CDR2 SYGVKD. CDR3 length: 13 residues. The CDR3: CAISESRVEKLFF. The DNA of the CDR3 is TGTGCCATCAGTGAGTCCAGGGTCGAAAAACTGTTTTTT.

The V and J genes are TRBV30 and TRBJ1-3; 12 bases are a match to TRBD1. CDR1 is GTSNPN and CDR2 is SVGIG in the germline V gene (reference sequence). V dropped 5 bases and J dropped 3; count of bases not matched to a gene: 2. The length of the CDR3 is 14 residues. In DNA, the CDR3 is TGTGCCTGGGGGACAGGGGGCGATGGAAACACCATATATTTT. It translates to CAWGTGGDGNTIYF.

This chain links TRBV7-9 with TRBJ2-7, with D possibly TRBD2 on 5 matching bases. V was shortened by 4 bases and J by 3 bases, with 7 bases between the two germline ends. The CDR3 spans 12 residues. Germline CDR1 is SEHNR and CDR2 is FQNEAQ (reference sequence). The chain's CDR3 is CASSWTVYEQYF. CDR3 nucleotide sequence: TGTGCCAGCAGCTGGACTGTCTACGAGCAGTACTTC.

V usage is TRBV28 and J usage is TRBJ1-3, with D unresolved. Looked up from germline, CDR1 is MDHEN and CDR2 is SYDVKM. The CDR3 is made up of 14 amino acids. Trimming stripped 6 bases from V and 4 bases from J, with 13 bases between. This chain's CDR3 is CASSPRGRGNTIYF. The CDR3, as DNA: TGTGCCAGCAGCCCCCGGGGAAGGGGAAACACCATATATTTT.

As DNA, the CDR3 is TGTGCCACCACTAGCGGGGGGACTAGCACAGATACGCAGTATTTT. Translation: CATTSGGTSTDTQYF. J is TRBJ2-3 and V is TRBV24-1; TRBD2 aligns across 11 bases. The CDR3 contains 15 residues. Per the germline V gene, CDR1 is KGHDR and CDR2 is SFDVKD. V trimming: 8 bases; J trimming: 0 bases; junction bases outside the gene matches: 3.

The chain carries TRBV19 and TRBJ1-2; D ambiguous. Germline V lookup: CDR1 LNHDA, CDR2 SQIVND (reference sequence). Trimming took 7 bases from V and 8 from J, leaving 14 bases between them. The CDR3 covers 12 residues. As DNA, the CDR3 is TGTGCCAGTAACGGCAGGAGGCGAGGCTACACCTTC. This codes for CASNGRRRGYTF.

Here the CDR3 reads CASSFIMNTEAFF. The DNA of the CDR3 is TGTGCCAGCAGTTTCATCATGAACACTGAAGCTTTCTTT. The rearrangement links TRBV27 to TRBJ1-1; no definite D call. The CDR3 contains 13 residues. Germline CDR1 reads MNHEY; CDR2 reads SMNVEV (reference sequence). Trimming took off 3 bases at V and 0 bases at J, with 5 bases between the two ends.

V and J are TRBV3-1 (or the pseudogene TRBV3-2) and TRBJ2-3, with TRBD2 identical over 9 bases. J lost 2 bases, V lost 4 bases, and 4 bases had no gene match. The CDR3 sequence is 15 residues long. Germline values: CDR1 LGHDT, CDR2 YNNKEL (reference sequence). The CDR3 region is CASSLAGDDTDTQYF. CDR3 in DNA: TGTGCCAGCAGCCTAGCGGGGGATGACACAGATACGCAGTATTTT.

The chain joins TRBV2 to TRBJ2-5; no firm D call. The CDR3 length is 11 residues. Trimming removed 4 bases from V and 4 bases from J, with 4 bases in between. Germline CDR1 and CDR2: SNHLY and FYNNEI. In DNA, the CDR3 is TGTGCCAGCAGTGTCCGAGAGACCCAGTACTTC. Residues: CASSVRETQYF.

V usage is TRBV7-9 and J usage is TRBJ1-1; D remains ambiguous. This CDR3 comprises 16 residues. Germline CDR1 and CDR2: SEHNR and FQNEAQ (reference sequence). V lost 2 bases to trimming and J lost 7 bases, with 20 bases between them. The CDR3: CASSLSSTATSYEAFF. The CDR3 nucleotides read TGTGCCAGCAGCTTATCGTCCACAGCCACCTCATATGAAGCTTTCTTT.

The chain links TRBV30 to TRBJ1-1; D is possibly TRBD1 (6 bases). The CDR3 totals 15 residues. Germline values: CDR1 GTSNPN, CDR2 SVGIG (reference sequence). Trimming removed 3 bases at V and 1 base at J, with 15 bases between. The CDR3 bases are TGTGCCTGGAGGGGGCTAGGGGGAAGGAACACTGAAGCTTTCTTT. Protein: CAWRGLGGRNTEAFF. Full variable domain (rest looked up from reference TRBV30 and TRBJ1-1): SQTIHQWPATLVQPVGSPLSLECTVEGTSNPNLYWYRQAAGRGLQLLFYSVGIGQISSEVPQNLSASRPQDRQFILSSKKLLLSDSGFYLCAWRGLGGRNTEAFFGQGTRLTVV.

The chain employs TRBV6-6 and TRBJ1-1; D is undetermined. CDR1 and CDR2 (germline): MNHNY, SVGAGI (reference sequence). Between the trimmed V and J ends, which lost 4 bases and 7 bases, there was a span of 13 bases. This CDR3 region has 13 residues. The DNA for the CDR3 is TGTGCCAGCAGTTCCTACCGGACTCGTGAAGCTTTCTTT. This translates into CASSSYRTREAFF.

The chain links TRBV25-1 to TRBJ1-2, with 8 bases fitting TRBD1. The germline gives CDR1 MGHDK, CDR2 SYGVNS. The CDR3 covers 14 residues. The J segment lost 5 bases and the V segment lost 4 bases, leaving 6 bases of the junction unmatched. CDR3 residues: CASSAAGQGYGYTF. The CDR3 DNA reads as TGTGCCAGCAGTGCGGCTGGACAGGGATATGGCTACACCTTC.

The chain combines TRBV4-1 with TRBJ2-3; 9 bases line up with TRBD2. Losses at the gene ends were 4 bases for V and 2 bases for J; bases not matched to a gene: 7. This CDR3 has 16 residues. CDR1 and CDR2 (germline): MGHRA, YSYEKL. The CDR3 sequence is CASSPQLAGSTDTQYF. CDR3 nucleotides: TGCGCCAGCAGCCCCCAACTAGCGGGCTCCACAGATACGCAGTATTTT.

The chain is built from TRBV28 and TRBJ1-3; D unresolved. V lost 2 bases, J lost 4 bases, and 12 bases lay in between. This CDR3 spans 15 amino acids. CDR1 and CDR2 from the germline V gene are MDHEN and SYDVKM. CDR3 sequence: CASSLEPSEGNTIYF. The CDR3 DNA reads TGTGCCAGCAGTTTAGAACCTTCGGAGGGAAACACCATATATTTT.

The CDR3 sequence is CASGYNRTGFYSNQPQHF. In nucleotides, the CDR3 is TGTGCCAGCGGGTATAATAGGACAGGCTTCTATAGCAATCAGCCCCAGCATTTT. The V and J genes are TRBV21-1 and TRBJ1-5; the D call TRBD1 from the table was never checked on the DNA. TRBV21-1 counts as a pseudogene. This CDR3 contains 18 residues.

In its sample, this clone was seen once. The genes are TRBV29-1 and TRBJ2-3, with D perhaps matching TRBD2 (6 bases). Germline lookup yields CDR1 SQVTM and CDR2 ANQGSEA. The CDR3 covers 13 residues. V lost 6 bases and J lost 0, with 10 bases in between. CDR3 DNA: TGCAGCGTGCTAGGGACTAGCACAGATACGCAGTATTTT. Its protein product is CSVLGTSTDTQYF.

In this sample, this clone turned up once. This sequence joins TRBV3-1 (or the pseudogene TRBV3-2) and TRBJ2-7, with D maybe TRBD2 (5 bases). The germline V gene encodes CDR1 LGHDT and CDR2 YNNKEL (reference sequence). Deletions cut 4 bases from V and 6 bases from J, with 16 bases between. The CDR3 contains 14 residues. The CDR3 DNA is TGTGCCAGCAGCCTACGAAATTTGCTAGCCGAGCAGTACTTC. Amino acid sequence: CASSLRNLLAEQYF.

The chain has TRBV7-2 and TRBJ1-4; TRBD1 matches at 7 bases. Germline V gives CDR1 SGHTA, CDR2 FQGNSA. This CDR3 has 13 amino acids. With 3 bases clipped from V and 7 bases from J, the junction kept 2 bases outside the gene matches. CDR3 nucleotides: TGTGCCAGCAGCTTGGGACAGACTGAAAAACTGTTTTTT. The encoded protein is CASSLGQTEKLFF.

J is TRBJ2-7 and V is TRBV5-1; D unresolved. V shed 4 bases and J shed 4 bases, with 6 bases lying between them. The V gene's germline CDR1 is SGHRS and CDR2 YFSETQ. CDR3 size: 11 residues. The CDR3 is CASSLNYEQYF. The CDR3 bases are TGCGCCAGCAGCCTTAATTACGAGCAGTACTTC.

The chain joins TRBV2 to TRBJ2-3; 8 bases agree with TRBD2. Germline V lookup: CDR1 SNHLY, CDR2 FYNNEI. The J segment lost 2 bases and the V segment lost 2 bases, leaving 3 bases of the junction unmatched. The CDR3 spans 15 residues. This CDR3 is CASSERRGVTDTQYF. As DNA, the CDR3 is TGTGCCAGCAGTGAAAGGCGGGGGGTCACAGATACGCAGTATTTT.

V usage is TRBV4-2 and J usage is TRBJ2-1; the match to TRBD2 covers 14 bases. The CDR3 runs to 17 residues. Germline-derived CDR1 and CDR2 are LGHNA and YNFKEQ. Trimming cost V 3 bases and J 3 bases; bases outside gene matches: 4. The DNA of the CDR3 is TGTGCCAGCAGCCATGCGGGACTAGCGGGAGTCTACAATGAGCAGTTCTTC. Amino acids: CASSHAGLAGVYNEQFF.